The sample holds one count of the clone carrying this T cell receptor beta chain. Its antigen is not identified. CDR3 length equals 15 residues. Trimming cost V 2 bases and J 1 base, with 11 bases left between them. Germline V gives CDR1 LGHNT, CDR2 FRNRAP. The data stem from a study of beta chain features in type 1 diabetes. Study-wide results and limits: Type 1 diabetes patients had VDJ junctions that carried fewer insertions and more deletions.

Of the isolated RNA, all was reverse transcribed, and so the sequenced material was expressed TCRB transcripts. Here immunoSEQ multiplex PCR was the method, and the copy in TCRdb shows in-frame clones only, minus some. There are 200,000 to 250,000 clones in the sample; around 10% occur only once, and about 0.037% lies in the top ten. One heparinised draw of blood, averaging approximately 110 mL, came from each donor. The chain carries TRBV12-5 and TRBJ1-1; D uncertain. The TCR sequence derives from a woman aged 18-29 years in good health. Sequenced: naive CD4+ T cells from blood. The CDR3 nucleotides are TGTGCTAGTGGTTTGACCCTTGGAGGGAACACTGAAGCTTTCTTT. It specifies CASGLTLGGNTEAFF.